The 19 T cell receptor beta chains listed next were all sequenced from one sample in a study of blood T cell repertoires in COVID-19. Sequenced by immunoSEQ multiplex PCR; TCRdb stores in-frame clones only, minus some. Among 150,000 to 200,000 clones listed, roughly 70% were seen once. The sample taken for sequencing was peripheral blood. The origin of the receptors is an elderly woman with acute or convalescent COVID-19.

This clone was picked up a small number of times. This rearrangement joins TRBV10-3 to TRBJ2-1; perhaps TRBD1 as D (5 bases). Per the germline V gene, CDR1 is ENHRY and CDR2 is SYGVKD. CDR3 length equals 16 residues. V was pared by 3 bases and J by 5 bases, with 17 bases between. The CDR3 coding sequence is TGTGCCATCAGTGACCAGACAGCATTTTCTCACAATGAGCAGTTCTTC. This codes for CAISDQTAFSHNEQFF.

This chain uses TRBV7-2 with TRBJ1-2; 12 nucleotides agree with TRBD1. The CDR3 loop spans 15 amino acids. CDR1 and CDR2 (germline): SGHTA, FQGNSA. J was trimmed by 4 bases and V by 3 bases; bases with no gene match: 3. In nucleotides, the CDR3 is TGTGCCAGCAGCTTGGGGACAGGGGGCGGCTATGGCTACACCTTC. It translates to CASSLGTGGGYGYTF.

This clone turned up a few times. The chain couples TRBV4-3 to TRBJ1-3, with TRBD1 identical over 7 bases. The germline gives CDR1 LGHNA, CDR2 YSLEER. With 0 bases clipped from V and 2 bases from J, the junction kept 7 bases outside the gene matches. The CDR3 totals 17 residues. The CDR3 nucleotides are TGCGCCAGCAGCCAAGAGCCCCCGGGACAGCCTGGAAACACCATATATTTT. It is translated as CASSQEPPGQPGNTIYF.

The chain combines TRBV7-8 with TRBJ1-1; 12 bases agree with TRBD1. CDR3 length: 15 residues. Germline V gene sequence: CDR1 SGHVS, CDR2 FQNEAQ. Trimming took 4 bases from V and 4 from J; bases not matched to a gene: 4. Written as DNA, the CDR3 is TGTGCCAGCAGCTGGGACAGGGGGCCCGGCACTGAAGCTTTCTTT. It codes for CASSWDRGPGTEAFF.

This clone was detected ten times or more. The CDR3 sequence: CAWSSGIGQQPQHF. In nucleotides, the CDR3 is TGTGCCTGGAGTTCGGGGATCGGGCAACAGCCCCAGCATTTT. V is TRBV30 and J is TRBJ1-5; D remains ambiguous. V lost 2 bases to trimming and J lost 7 bases, with 15 bases between them. CDR3 length: 14 amino acids. Germline V gene sequence: CDR1 GTSNPN, CDR2 SVGIG (reference sequence).

V usage is TRBV4-3 and J usage is TRBJ2-7, with TRBD2 identical over 14 bases. Germline V gene data show CDR1 as LGHNA and CDR2 as YSLEER. The CDR3 contains 17 residues. Losses at the gene ends were 4 bases for V and 0 bases for J; bases not matched to a gene: 5. This chain's CDR3 is CASSLWTSGGSSYEQYF. Written as DNA, the CDR3 is TGCGCCAGCAGCCTCTGGACTAGCGGGGGGAGCTCCTACGAGCAGTACTTC.

This clone showed up just once. The V gene is TRBV14, the J gene TRBJ2-5; 9 bases line up with TRBD1. Germline values: CDR1 SGHDN, CDR2 FVKESK. Trimming took 6 bases from V and 6 from J; bases not matched to a gene: 8. The CDR3 covers 14 residues. The chain's CDR3 is CASRATGGAKTQYF. CDR3 DNA: TGTGCCAGCAGAGCAACAGGGGGCGCAAAGACCCAGTACTTC.

The CDR3 loop reads CASSLSGSGELFF. The CDR3 nucleotides are TGTGCCAGCAGTTTATCGGGGTCCGGGGAGCTGTTTTTT. The gene calls are TRBV28 and TRBJ2-2, with D possibly being TRBD2 (5 bases). Germline V gene sequence: CDR1 MDHEN, CDR2 SYDVKM. The germline V and J ends were trimmed by 1 base and 6 bases, with 6 bases remaining between them. CDR3 length: 13 amino acids.

The chain has TRBV6-1 and TRBJ2-1, with a tentative D call TRBD1 (5 bases). The V gene lost 0 bases and the J gene lost 5 bases, with 8 bases spanning the gap. Germline V gives CDR1 MNHNS, CDR2 SASEGT. The CDR3 spans 14 residues. As DNA, the CDR3 is TGTGCCAGCAGTGAAGCCGGCAGGGACAATGAGCAGTTCTTC. Translating it yields CASSEAGRDNEQFF.

The rearrangement uses TRBV2 and TRBJ1-4; the match to TRBD1 covers 12 bases. The junction had 7 bases not matched to a gene; V was cut back by 7 bases and J by 7 bases. Germline V gene data show CDR1 as SNHLY and CDR2 as FYNNEI. This CDR3 has 15 amino acids. CDR3 DNA: TGTGCCAGCAAGGGGACAGGGGGCTCAGTTGAAAAACTGTTTTTT. Its translation: CASKGTGGSVEKLFF. Drawing the rest from reference TRBV2 and TRBJ1-4, the complete variable domain is EPEVTQTPSHQVTQMGQEVILRCVPISNHLYFYWYRQILGQKVEFLVSFYNNEISEKSEIFDDQFSVERPDGSNFTLKIRSTKLEDSAMYFCASKGTGGSVEKLFFGSGTQLSVL.

This chain uses TRBV19 with TRBJ1-1, with a tentative D call TRBD1 (6 bases). CDR3 length equals 15 residues. V was clipped by 3 bases and J by 1 base, with 12 bases between them. Germline assignment: CDR1 LNHDA and CDR2 SQIVND (reference sequence). The CDR3: CASSITRTANTEAFF. CDR3 sequence (DNA): TGTGCCAGTAGTATCACGAGGACAGCGAACACTGAAGCTTTCTTT.

The chain combines TRBV10-1 with TRBJ2-1; 13 nucleotides line up with TRBD2. The CDR3 is 16 amino acids. J lost 6 bases, V lost 3 bases, and 5 bases had no gene match. Per the germline V gene, CDR1 is WNHNN and CDR2 is SYGVQD (reference sequence). CDR3 sequence: CASSELLAGGPNEQFF. DNA of the CDR3: TGCGCCAGCAGTGAACTACTAGCGGGAGGGCCCAATGAGCAGTTCTTC.

The V call is TRBV3-1 (or the pseudogene TRBV3-2), the J call TRBJ1-2, with a weak D call TRBD1 (6 bases). V lost 5 bases, J lost 8 bases, and 9 bases lay in between. CDR1 LGHDT and CDR2 YNNKEL come from the germline V gene (reference sequence). The CDR3 length is 11 residues. For the CDR3, the DNA is TGTGCCAGCAGCTCGGGGGGCGGCTACACCTTC. This translates into CASSSGGGYTF.

J is TRBJ2-7 and V is TRBV28; tentatively, D is TRBD2 (7 bases). This CDR3 is built from 15 residues. Germline lookup yields CDR1 MDHEN and CDR2 SYDVKM. V shed 3 bases and J shed 0 bases, with 12 bases lying between them. The CDR3 sequence is CASSLGGASSYEQYF. As DNA, the CDR3 is TGTGCCAGCAGTTTGGGGGGGGCTAGCTCCTACGAGCAGTACTTC.

This clone was seen a single time. The gene calls are TRBV28 and TRBJ1-1; perhaps TRBD1 as D (5 bases). In germline, CDR1 is MDHEN, CDR2 SYDVKM. V was trimmed by 2 bases and J by 3 bases, leaving 13 bases between them. CDR3 length equals 15 residues. Here the CDR3 DNA reads TGTGCCAGCAGTTTACTCGGGGGATCGTACACTGAAGCTTTCTTT. The encoded protein is CASSLLGGSYTEAFF.

The rearrangement uses TRBV5-4 and TRBJ2-1, with no clear D. Trimming removed 4 bases at V and 9 bases at J, with 11 bases between. CDR3 length: 12 amino acids. Germline CDR1 is SGHNT and CDR2 is YYREEE (reference sequence). CDR3 region: CASSLRYGEQFF. The CDR3 region has the DNA TGTGCCAGCAGCCTGCGTTACGGTGAGCAGTTCTTC.

A few counts support this clone. The CDR3 sequence is CASSFGTGRNTIYF. In DNA form, the CDR3 reads TGTGCCAGCAGCTTCGGGACAGGGAGAAACACCATATATTTT. V and J are TRBV7-2 and TRBJ1-3; 9 bases are shared with TRBD1. The CDR3 has 14 amino acids. The V segment lost 3 bases and the J segment 5 bases; nucleotides outside the gene matches: 2. Germline loops: CDR1 SGHTA, CDR2 FQGNSA.

This clone was seen once. The V and J genes are TRBV9 and TRBJ1-1; D is perhaps TRBD1 (6 bases). Germline V gene lookup returns CDR1 SGDLS and CDR2 YYNGEE. The CDR3 contains 14 residues. Trimming cost V 1 base and J 1 base, with 8 bases left between them. CDR3 loop: CASSVSQGNTEAFF. The CDR3 DNA is TGTGCCAGCAGCGTATCACAGGGGAACACTGAAGCTTTCTTT. The full variable domain, in which reference TRBV9 and TRBJ1-1 provide the parts outside the CDR3, is DSGVTQTPKHLITATGQRVTLRCSPRSGDLSVYWYQQSLDQGLQFLIQYYNGEERAKGNILERFSAQQFPDLHSELNLSSLELGDSALYFCASSVSQGNTEAFFGQGTRLTVV.

The chain couples TRBV10-3 to TRBJ2-1; maybe TRBD1 (6 bases). CDR1 ENHRY and CDR2 SYGVKD come from the germline V gene. The V gene lost 4 bases and the J gene lost 4 bases, with 20 bases spanning the gap. This CDR3 has 17 residues. The CDR3 nucleotides are TGTGCCATCAGTGTGCCTACAGGGTTTGCCTTGTACAATGAGCAGTTCTTC. Its translation: CAISVPTGFALYNEQFF.